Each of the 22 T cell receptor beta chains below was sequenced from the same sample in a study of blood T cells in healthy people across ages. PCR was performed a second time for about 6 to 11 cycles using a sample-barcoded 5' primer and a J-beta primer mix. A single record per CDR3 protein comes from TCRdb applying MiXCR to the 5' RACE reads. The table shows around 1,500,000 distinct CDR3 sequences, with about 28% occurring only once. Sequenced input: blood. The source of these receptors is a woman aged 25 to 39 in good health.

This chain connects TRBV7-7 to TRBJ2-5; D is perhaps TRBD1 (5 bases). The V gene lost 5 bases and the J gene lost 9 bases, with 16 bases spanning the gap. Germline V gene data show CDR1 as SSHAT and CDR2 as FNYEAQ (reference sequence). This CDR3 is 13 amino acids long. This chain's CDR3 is CASSGQTQDPQYF. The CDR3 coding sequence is TGTGCCAGCAGCGGACAAACGCAAGATCCCCAGTACTTC.

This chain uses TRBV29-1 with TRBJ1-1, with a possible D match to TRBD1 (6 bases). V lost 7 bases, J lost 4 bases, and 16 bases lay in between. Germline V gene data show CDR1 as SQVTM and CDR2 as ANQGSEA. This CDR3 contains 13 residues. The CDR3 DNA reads TGCAGCGCCAAGGGGGACGGCCGCACTGAAGCTTTCTTT. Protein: CSAKGDGRTEAFF.

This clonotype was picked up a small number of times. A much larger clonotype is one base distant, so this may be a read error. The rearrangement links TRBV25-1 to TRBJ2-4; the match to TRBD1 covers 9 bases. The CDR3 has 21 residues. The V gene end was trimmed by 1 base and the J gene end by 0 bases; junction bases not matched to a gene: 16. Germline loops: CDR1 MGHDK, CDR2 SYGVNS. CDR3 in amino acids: CASSELGWTGAKRLAKNIQYF. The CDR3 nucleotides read TGTGCCAGCAGTGAATTGGGATGGACAGGGGCGAAACGCCTAGCCAAAAACATTCAGTACTTC.

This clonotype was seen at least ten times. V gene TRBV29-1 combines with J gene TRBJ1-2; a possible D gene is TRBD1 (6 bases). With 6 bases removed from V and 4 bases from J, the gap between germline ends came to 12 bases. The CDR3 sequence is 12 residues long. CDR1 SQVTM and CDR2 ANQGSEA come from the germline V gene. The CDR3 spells CSVSGGAYGYTF. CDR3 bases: TGCAGCGTATCTGGGGGGGCCTATGGCTACACCTTC.

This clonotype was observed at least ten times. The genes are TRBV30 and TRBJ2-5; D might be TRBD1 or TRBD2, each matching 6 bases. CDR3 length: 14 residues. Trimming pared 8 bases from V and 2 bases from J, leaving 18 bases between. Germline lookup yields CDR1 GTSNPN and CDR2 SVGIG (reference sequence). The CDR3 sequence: CAGDGGPWQETQYF. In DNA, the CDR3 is TGTGCCGGGGATGGGGGGCCCTGGCAAGAGACCCAGTACTTC.

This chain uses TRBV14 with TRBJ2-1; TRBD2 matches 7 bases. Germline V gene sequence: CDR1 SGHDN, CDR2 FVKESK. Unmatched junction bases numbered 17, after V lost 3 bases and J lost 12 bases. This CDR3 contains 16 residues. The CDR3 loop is CASSQSGGALSRGQFF. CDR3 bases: TGTGCCAGCAGCCAGTCGGGGGGTGCCTTATCACGTGGGCAGTTCTTC.

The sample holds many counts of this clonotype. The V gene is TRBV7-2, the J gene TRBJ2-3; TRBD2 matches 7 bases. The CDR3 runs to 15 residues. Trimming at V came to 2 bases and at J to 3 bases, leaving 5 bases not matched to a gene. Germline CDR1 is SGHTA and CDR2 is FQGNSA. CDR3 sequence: CASSLSSGDTDTQYF. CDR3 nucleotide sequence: TGTGCCAGCAGCTTAAGCAGCGGGGATACAGATACGCAGTATTTT. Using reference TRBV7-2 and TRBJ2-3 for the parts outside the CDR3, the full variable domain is GAGVSQSPSNKVTEKGKDVELRCDPISGHTALYWYRQSLGQGLEFLIYFQGNSAPDKSGLPSDRFSAERTGGSVSTLTIQRTQQEDSAVYLCASSLSSGDTDTQYFGPGTRLTVL.

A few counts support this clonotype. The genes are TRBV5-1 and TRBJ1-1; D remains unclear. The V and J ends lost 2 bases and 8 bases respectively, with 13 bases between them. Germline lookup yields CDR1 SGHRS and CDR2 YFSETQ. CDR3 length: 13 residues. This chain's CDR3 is CASSFTVGTEAFF. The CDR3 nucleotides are TGCGCCAGCAGCTTCACGGTGGGAACGGAAGCTTTCTTT.

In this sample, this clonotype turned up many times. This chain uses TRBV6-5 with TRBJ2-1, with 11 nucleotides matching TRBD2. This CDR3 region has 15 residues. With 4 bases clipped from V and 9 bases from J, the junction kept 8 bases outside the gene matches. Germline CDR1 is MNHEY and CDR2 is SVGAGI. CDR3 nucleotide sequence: TGTGCCAGCAGTTCACTAGCGGGAGCACATACTGAGCAGTTCTTC. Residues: CASSSLAGAHTEQFF.

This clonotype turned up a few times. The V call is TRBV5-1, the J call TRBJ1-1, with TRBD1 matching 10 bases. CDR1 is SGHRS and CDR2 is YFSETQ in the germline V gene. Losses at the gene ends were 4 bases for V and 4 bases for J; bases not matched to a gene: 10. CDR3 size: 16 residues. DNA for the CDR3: TGCGCCAGCAGCACCGGGACAGGGGTAAGAACCACTGAAGCTTTCTTT. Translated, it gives CASSTGTGVRTTEAFF.

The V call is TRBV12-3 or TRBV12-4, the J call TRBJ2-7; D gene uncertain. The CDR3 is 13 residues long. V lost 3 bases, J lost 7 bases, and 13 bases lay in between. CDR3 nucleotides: TGTGCCAGCAGTTTTCGGGCCTACAATGAGCAGTACTTC. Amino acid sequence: CASSFRAYNEQYF.

The CDR3 reads CSARGLTDTQYF. For the CDR3, the DNA is TGCAGTGCTAGGGGCCTAACAGATACGCAGTATTTT. The rearrangement links TRBV20-1 to TRBJ2-3; unclear D gene. The V gene lost 3 bases and the J gene lost 3 bases, with 7 bases spanning the gap. This CDR3 is 12 amino acids long. Germline-derived CDR1 and CDR2 are DFQATT and SNEGSKA (reference sequence).

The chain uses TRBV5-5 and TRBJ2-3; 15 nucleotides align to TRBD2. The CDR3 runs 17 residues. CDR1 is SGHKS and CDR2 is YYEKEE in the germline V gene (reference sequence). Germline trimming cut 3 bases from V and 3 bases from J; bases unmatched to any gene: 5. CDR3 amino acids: CASSWGLAGGGTDTQYF. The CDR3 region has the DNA TGTGCCAGCAGCTGGGGACTAGCGGGAGGTGGAACAGATACGCAGTATTTT.

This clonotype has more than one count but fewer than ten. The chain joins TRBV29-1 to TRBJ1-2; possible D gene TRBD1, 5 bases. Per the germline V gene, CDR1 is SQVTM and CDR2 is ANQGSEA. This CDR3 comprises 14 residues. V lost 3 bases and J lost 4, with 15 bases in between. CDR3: CSVDWGPDGYGYTF. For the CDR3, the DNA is TGCAGCGTTGATTGGGGCCCCGACGGCTATGGCTACACCTTC.

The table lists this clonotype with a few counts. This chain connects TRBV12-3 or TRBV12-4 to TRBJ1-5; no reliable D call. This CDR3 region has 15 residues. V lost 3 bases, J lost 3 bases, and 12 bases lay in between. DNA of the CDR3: TGTGCCAGCAGTTTGTCGCGGATCGACAATCAGCCCCAGCATTTT. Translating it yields CASSLSRIDNQPQHF.

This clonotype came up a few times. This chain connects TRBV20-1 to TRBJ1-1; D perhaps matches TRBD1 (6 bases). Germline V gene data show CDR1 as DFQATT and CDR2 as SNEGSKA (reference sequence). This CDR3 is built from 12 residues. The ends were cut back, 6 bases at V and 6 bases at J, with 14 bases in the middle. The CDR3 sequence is CSAPTGSAEAFF. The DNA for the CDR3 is TGCAGTGCCCCTACAGGGTCGGCTGAAGCTTTCTTT.

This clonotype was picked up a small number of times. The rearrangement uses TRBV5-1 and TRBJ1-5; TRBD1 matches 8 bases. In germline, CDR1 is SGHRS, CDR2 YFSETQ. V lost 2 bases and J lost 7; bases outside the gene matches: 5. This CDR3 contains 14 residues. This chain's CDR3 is CASSFSGGEQPQHF. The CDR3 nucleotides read TGCGCCAGCAGCTTCTCAGGGGGCGAACAGCCCCAGCATTTT.

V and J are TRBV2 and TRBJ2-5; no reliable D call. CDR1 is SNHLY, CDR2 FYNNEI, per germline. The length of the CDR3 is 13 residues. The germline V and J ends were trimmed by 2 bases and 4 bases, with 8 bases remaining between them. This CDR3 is CASSELSGETQYF. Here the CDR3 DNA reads TGTGCCAGCAGTGAATTATCCGGAGAGACCCAGTACTTC.

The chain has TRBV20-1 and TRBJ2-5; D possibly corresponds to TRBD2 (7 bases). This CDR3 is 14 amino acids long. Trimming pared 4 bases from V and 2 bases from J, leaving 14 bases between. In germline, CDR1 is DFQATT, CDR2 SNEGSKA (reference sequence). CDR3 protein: CSAKGGDTQETQYF. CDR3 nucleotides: TGCAGTGCTAAAGGGGGGGATACACAAGAGACCCAGTACTTC.

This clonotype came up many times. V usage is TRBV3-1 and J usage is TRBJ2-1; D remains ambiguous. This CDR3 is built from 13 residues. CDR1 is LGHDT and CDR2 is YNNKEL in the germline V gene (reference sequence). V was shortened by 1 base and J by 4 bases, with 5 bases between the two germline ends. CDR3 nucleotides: TGTGCCAGCAGCCAAGGTATTTACAATGAGCAGTTCTTC. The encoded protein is CASSQGIYNEQFF.

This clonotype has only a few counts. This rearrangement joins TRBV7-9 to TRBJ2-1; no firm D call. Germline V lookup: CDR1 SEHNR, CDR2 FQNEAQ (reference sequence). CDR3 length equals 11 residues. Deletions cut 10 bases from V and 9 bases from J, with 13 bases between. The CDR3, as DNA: TGTGCCACAACAGAGGTTCCTGAGCAGTTCTTC. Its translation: CATTEVPEQFF. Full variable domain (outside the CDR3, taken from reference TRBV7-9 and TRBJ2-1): DTGVSQNPRHKITKRGQNVTFRCDPISEHNRLYWYRQTLGQGPEFLTYFQNEAQLEKSRLLSDRFSAERPKGSFSTLEIQRTEQGDSAMYLCATTEVPEQFFGPGTRLTVL.

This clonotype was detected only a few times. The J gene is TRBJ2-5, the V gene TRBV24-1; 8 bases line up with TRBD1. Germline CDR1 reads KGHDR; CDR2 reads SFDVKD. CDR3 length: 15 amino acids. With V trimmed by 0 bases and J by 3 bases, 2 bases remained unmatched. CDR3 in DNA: TGTGCCACCAGTGATTTGTACAGGGGGGAAGAGACCCAGTACTTC. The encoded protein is CATSDLYRGEETQYF.